The 26 T cell receptor beta chains below come from one sample, sequenced in a study of blood T cell repertoires in COVID-19. Libraries were prepared by immunoSEQ multiplex PCR; TCRdb keeps only in-frame clonotypes and omits some of them. Of over 400,000 clones listed, 85% to 90% were seen once; the top ten hold 7.8%. The sequenced material came from peripheral blood. Receptor source: a woman aged 50 to 65 with COVID-19, enrolled during active disease.

The CDR3 here is CASSLQEQNTEAFF. The CDR3, as DNA: TGCGCCAGCAGCCTACAGGAGCAGAACACTGAAGCTTTCTTT. The chain couples TRBV4-1 to TRBJ1-1; D perhaps matches TRBD1 (5 bases). Germline CDR1 is MGHRA and CDR2 is YSYEKL. The CDR3 sequence is 14 residues long. V lost 4 bases to trimming and J lost 1 base, with 10 bases between them.

This chain connects TRBV7-8 to TRBJ2-5; tentative D call: TRBD2 (6 bases). Looked up from germline, CDR1 is SGHVS and CDR2 is FQNEAQ. The V gene lost 4 bases and the J gene lost 7 bases, with 28 bases spanning the gap. This CDR3 is 18 amino acids long. In DNA, the CDR3 is TGTGCCAGCAGCTCGAATTCCCCGGGACTCGGAGGTTTAGGGACCCAGTACTTC. Its protein product is CASSSNSPGLGGLGTQYF. Filled out from reference TRBV7-8 and TRBJ2-5, the complete variable domain reads GAGVSQSPRYKVAKRGQDVALRCDPISGHVSLFWYQQALGQGPEFLTYFQNEAQLDKSGLPSDRFFAERPEGSVSTLKIQRTQQEDSAVYLCASSSNSPGLGGLGTQYFGPGTRLLVL.

The chain uses TRBV19 and TRBJ1-2; no reliable D call. The CDR3 is made up of 14 amino acids. Germline V CDR1 and CDR2: LNHDA, SQIVND (reference sequence). Deletions cut 3 bases from V and 4 bases from J, with 12 bases between. CDR3 sequence reads: CASSMGSEGYGYTF. CDR3 in DNA: TGTGCCAGTAGTATGGGTTCGGAGGGCTATGGCTACACCTTC.

The chain joins TRBV5-1 to TRBJ2-1, with 10 bases matching TRBD1. The ends lost 1 base at V and 10 bases at J; junction bases unmatched: 8. Germline loops: CDR1 SGHRS, CDR2 YFSETQ. The CDR3 covers 15 residues. CDR3 loop: CASSLIGDRGREQFF. The CDR3 DNA sequence: TGCGCCAGCAGCTTGATCGGGGACAGGGGCCGGGAGCAGTTCTTC.

This chain's CDR3 is CASSPQATNEKLFF. DNA of the CDR3: TGTGCCAGCAGCCCTCAGGCGACTAATGAAAAACTGTTTTTT. The rearrangement uses TRBV7-9 and TRBJ1-4; unclear D gene. This CDR3 has 14 amino acids. CDR1 and CDR2 from the germline V gene are SEHNR and FQNEAQ (reference sequence). Between the trimmed V and J ends, which lost 5 bases and 2 bases, there was a span of 9 bases. Full variable domain (outside the CDR3, taken from reference TRBV7-9 and TRBJ1-4): DTGVSQNPRHKITKRGQNVTFRCDPISEHNRLYWYRQTLGQGPEFLTYFQNEAQLEKSRLLSDRFSAERPKGSFSTLEIQRTEQGDSAMYLCASSPQATNEKLFFGSGTQLSVL.

As DNA, the CDR3 is TGTGCCAGCAGCAAGACTAGCGGGGGAAAGAATGAGCAGTTCTTC. Translated, it gives CASSKTSGGKNEQFF. J is TRBJ2-1 and V is TRBV9, with 12 positions matching TRBD2. CDR1 SGDLS and CDR2 YYNGEE come from the germline V gene. With 4 bases clipped from V and 7 bases from J, the junction kept 6 bases outside the gene matches. The CDR3 has 15 residues.

The rearrangement uses TRBV7-9 and TRBJ1-4, with 8 bases fitting TRBD1. The CDR3 is made up of 16 amino acids. Trimming at V came to 5 bases and at J to 7 bases, leaving 12 bases not matched to a gene. CDR1 and CDR2 from the germline V gene are SEHNR and FQNEAQ (reference sequence). The CDR3 loop reads CASSLPPGQASEKLFF. CDR3 bases: TGTGCCAGCAGCCTTCCACCGGGACAGGCGAGTGAAAAACTGTTTTTT.

This clone has only one observation. This sample also contains other DNA sequences that code for the same CDR3. This sequence joins TRBV3-1 (or the pseudogene TRBV3-2) and TRBJ2-1; 9 nucleotides line up with TRBD2. V was clipped by 4 bases and J by 10 bases; unmatched bases: 5. Germline values: CDR1 LGHDT, CDR2 YNNKEL (reference sequence). The CDR3 totals 13 residues. This chain's CDR3 is CASSPGLAGEQFF. CDR3 nucleotides: TGTGCCAGCAGCCCGGGACTAGCAGGGGAGCAGTTCTTC.

The chain couples TRBV6-5 to TRBJ2-7, with D possibly being TRBD1 (5 bases). V was pared by 0 bases and J by 2 bases, with 14 bases between. The CDR3 covers 16 residues. Germline CDR1 reads MNHEY; CDR2 reads SVGAGI. In nucleotides, the CDR3 is TGTGCCAGCAGTTACTCGATGGTCAGGGAAGCCTACGAGCAGTACTTC. It yields the protein CASSYSMVREAYEQYF.

This clone came up once. This sequence joins TRBV12-3 or TRBV12-4 and TRBJ1-5; perhaps TRBD1 as D (5 bases). The V end was cut by 5 bases, the J end by 7 bases, with 9 bases between. This CDR3 comprises 12 residues. CDR3 protein: CASSQKGQPQHF. The CDR3, as DNA: TGTGCCAGCAGTCAGAAGGGGCAGCCCCAGCATTTT.

This clone has a single count. The V gene is TRBV30, the J gene TRBJ2-2; tentatively, D is TRBD1 (7 bases). CDR3 length equals 13 residues. Germline V gives CDR1 GTSNPN, CDR2 SVGIG (reference sequence). V was trimmed by 5 bases and J by 1 base, leaving 8 bases between them. CDR3 protein: CAWQGGNTGELFF. As DNA, the CDR3 is TGTGCCTGGCAGGGGGGGAACACCGGGGAGCTGTTTTTT.

The chain has TRBV7-2 and TRBJ2-1; D might be TRBD2 (7 bases). The CDR3 spans 16 residues. Germline V gene sequence: CDR1 SGHTA, CDR2 FQGNSA. The ends were cut back, 5 bases at V and 3 bases at J, with 17 bases in the middle. The CDR3 DNA reads TGTGCCAGCAGCACCTGGGGCGGGGGCCACTACAATGAGCAGTTCTTC. It specifies CASSTWGGGHYNEQFF.

This sequence joins TRBV6-1 and TRBJ1-1, with 8 bases fitting TRBD1. With V trimmed by 6 bases and J by 3 bases, 15 bases remained unmatched. The CDR3 spans 17 residues. The germline V gene has CDR1 MNHNS and CDR2 SASEGT. The CDR3, as DNA: TGTGCCAGCAGCGAACCCAGAGACAGGGGTGCATACACTGAAGCTTTCTTT. Translation gives CASSEPRDRGAYTEAFF.

The chain is built from TRBV5-6 and TRBJ2-7; 10 bases map to TRBD2. The V and J ends lost 0 bases and 2 bases, in that order; junction bases with no gene match: 2. Germline V gene lookup returns CDR1 SGHDT and CDR2 YYEEEE. The CDR3 contains 15 residues. CDR3 in amino acids: CASSLGAGGAYEQYF. CDR3 nucleotide sequence: TGTGCCAGCAGCTTGGGAGCGGGGGGGGCCTACGAGCAGTACTTC.

The chain joins TRBV5-6 to TRBJ2-3, with 7 bases that match TRBD1. The CDR3 contains 16 residues. Germline CDR1 SGHDT, CDR2 YYEEEE. Germline trimming cut 2 bases from V and 5 bases from J; bases unmatched to any gene: 11. The CDR3 spells CASSLGTAYLRDTQYF. The CDR3 region has the DNA TGTGCCAGCAGCTTAGGGACAGCCTATCTTAGAGATACGCAGTATTTT.

This rearrangement joins TRBV9 to TRBJ1-6; 7 nucleotides agree with TRBD1. The germline V gene encodes CDR1 SGDLS and CDR2 YYNGEE. This CDR3 is built from 16 residues. J was trimmed by 8 bases and V by 2 bases; bases with no gene match: 10. Here the CDR3 reads CASSVHPGQRDSPLHF. CDR3 in DNA: TGTGCCAGCAGCGTCCACCCGGGACAGCGAGATTCACCCCTCCACTTT.

The chain combines TRBV5-5 with TRBJ1-6, with a tentative D call TRBD1 (6 bases). From germline, CDR1 is SGHKS and CDR2 YYEKEE (reference sequence). CDR3 size: 18 residues. Trimming cost V 4 bases and J 1 base, with 18 bases left between them. CDR3 DNA: TGTGCCAGCAGCCTGACGGGGGGCATGAATTCCTATAATTCACCCCTCCACTTT. It yields the protein CASSLTGGMNSYNSPLHF.

J is TRBJ1-2 and V is TRBV19; D gene unclear. The ends were cut back, 5 bases at V and 8 bases at J, with 18 bases in the middle. Germline CDR1 is LNHDA and CDR2 is SQIVND (reference sequence). This CDR3 has 14 amino acids. The chain's CDR3 is CASSPFQTGGGYTF. The CDR3 bases are TGTGCCAGTAGTCCCTTCCAGACTGGAGGGGGCTACACCTTC.

At least ten counts were recorded for this clone. Other DNA sequences in the sample encode the same CDR3. J is TRBJ2-3 and V is TRBV10-3; 8 positions agree with TRBD2. Germline assignment: CDR1 ENHRY and CDR2 SYGVKD. V shed 3 bases and J 1 base; nucleotides not matched to a gene: 3. The CDR3 totals 15 residues. The CDR3 reads CAISEGRGGTDTQYF. CDR3 nucleotides: TGTGCCATCAGTGAAGGGCGGGGGGGCACAGATACGCAGTATTTT.

The CDR3 loop is CASSVEGQPQHF. CDR3 bases: TGTGCCAGCAGTGTTGAGGGTCAGCCCCAGCATTTT. The rearrangement uses TRBV2 and TRBJ1-5, with D unclear. The CDR3 extends over 12 amino acids. Trimming removed 4 bases at V and 6 bases at J, with 7 bases between. CDR1 SNHLY and CDR2 FYNNEI come from the germline V gene.

The genes are TRBV7-8 and TRBJ2-7; 12 bases align to TRBD2. This CDR3 has 17 residues. J lost 4 bases, V lost 7 bases, and 14 bases had no gene match. Germline-derived CDR1 and CDR2 are SGHVS and FQNEAQ. The CDR3 nucleotides read TGTGCCAGCACCAAAACGGCCCGGACTAGCGGGAAGTACGAGCAGTACTTC. Translating gives CASTKTARTSGKYEQYF.

This clone appeared once. The V and J genes are TRBV3-1 (or the pseudogene TRBV3-2) and TRBJ1-1, with a tentative D call TRBD1 (6 bases). The CDR3 spans 15 residues. CDR1 and CDR2 from the germline V gene are LGHDT and YNNKEL (reference sequence). Deletions cut 3 bases from V and 1 base from J, with 12 bases between. DNA for the CDR3: TGTGCCAGCAGCCAGGGGGCAGGGAGGAACACTGAAGCTTTCTTT. Encoded protein: CASSQGAGRNTEAFF.

The V call is TRBV2, the J call TRBJ1-1; TRBD1 aligns across 10 bases. With V trimmed by 4 bases and J by 4 bases, 0 bases remained unmatched. Germline CDR1 SNHLY, CDR2 FYNNEI. The CDR3 totals 13 residues. In nucleotides, the CDR3 is TGTGCCAGCAGTGGGGACAGGGGCACTGAAGCTTTCTTT. Amino acids: CASSGDRGTEAFF.

This rearrangement joins TRBV11-2 to TRBJ1-1, with 9 bases that match TRBD1. Per germline, CDR1 SGHAT and CDR2 FQNNGV. V was clipped by 1 base and J by 5 bases; unmatched bases: 17. This CDR3 has 19 amino acids. The CDR3 loop reads CASSLGVQQAGQGETEAFF. For the CDR3, the DNA is TGTGCCAGCAGCTTAGGAGTTCAGCAGGCGGGACAGGGTGAGACTGAAGCTTTCTTT.

The rearrangement links TRBV19 to TRBJ2-7; 8 nucleotides align to TRBD1. The germline V gene encodes CDR1 LNHDA and CDR2 SQIVND (reference sequence). After removal of 9 bases from V and 0 bases from J, the junction contained 4 bases not matched to a gene. The CDR3 spans 13 residues. CDR3 nucleotides: TGTGCCAGCGCGGACAGGGCCTCCTACGAGCAGTACTTC. Amino acids: CASADRASYEQYF.

This clone appeared once. The gene calls are TRBV19 and TRBJ1-1, with D possibly being TRBD1 (6 bases). V lost 4 bases and J lost 2, with 17 bases in between. CDR1 is LNHDA, CDR2 SQIVND, per germline (reference sequence). This CDR3 is 16 amino acids long. CDR3 bases: TGTGCCAGTAGTACCCTCCCGGGACACCTTAACACTGAAGCTTTCTTT. Amino acids: CASSTLPGHLNTEAFF.